One and the same sample provided the 30 T cell receptor beta chains below, sequenced in a study of identical twins. TCRdb ran MiXCR on the 5' RACE reads and lists one entry per CDR3 protein. The sample yields 600,000 to 800,000 distinct CDR3 sequences, 21% seen once. The data were also submitted as part of a second study, on T cells expressing NK-cell markers.

The sequencing input was PBMCs. Receptors were obtained from a woman in her late teens or twenties in good health.

This clonotype was counted ten times or more. The chain is built from TRBV12-3 or TRBV12-4 and TRBJ2-1; D might be TRBD1 (6 bases). The CDR3 runs 16 residues. Trimming stripped 5 bases from V and 3 bases from J, with 17 bases between. The CDR3 protein is CASSQGTTVFYNEQFF. The CDR3 nucleotides are TGTGCCAGCAGTCAGGGGACAACTGTCTTCTACAATGAGCAGTTCTTC.

V usage is TRBV7-6 and J usage is TRBJ2-2, with 13 bases fitting TRBD2. V was clipped by 4 bases and J by 1 base; unmatched bases: 0. The CDR3 is made up of 16 amino acids. Looked up from germline, CDR1 is SGHVS and CDR2 is FNYEAQ. CDR3 DNA sequence: TGTGCCAGCAGCTGGACTAGCGGGGGGAACACCGGGGAGCTGTTTTTT. Translated: CASSWTSGGNTGELFF.

This clonotype appeared a few times. The rearrangement links TRBV7-6 to TRBJ2-5; D is tentatively TRBD1 or TRBD2 (5 bases each). The CDR3 runs to 16 residues. V was pared by 5 bases and J by 0 bases, with 16 bases between. CDR1 and CDR2 from the germline V gene are SGHVS and FNYEAQ. CDR3 sequence (DNA): TGTGCCAGCAGCCCGGGGACCTTGAGAAACCAAGAGACCCAGTACTTC. It codes for CASSPGTLRNQETQYF.

V is TRBV4-3 and J is TRBJ2-7; 7 bases line up with TRBD1. V trimming: 0 bases; J trimming: 5 bases; junction bases outside the gene matches: 13. The CDR3 consists of 17 residues. Germline CDR1 reads LGHNA; CDR2 reads YSLEER. This CDR3 is CASSQDLTLLGGHEQYF. CDR3 nucleotides: TGCGCCAGCAGCCAAGATCTTACTCTTTTAGGGGGCCACGAGCAGTACTTC.

V gene TRBV27 combines with J gene TRBJ2-5; 10 bases are a match to TRBD1. The CDR3 is 16 residues long. After removal of 2 bases from V and 3 bases from J, the junction contained 6 bases not matched to a gene. The germline CDR1 and CDR2 sequences are MNHEY and SMNVEV (reference sequence). CDR3 amino acids: CASSLNPGQGKETQYF. DNA of the CDR3: TGTGCCAGCAGTTTAAACCCGGGACAGGGGAAAGAGACCCAGTACTTC.

This clonotype was seen more than once but under ten times. The chain is built from TRBV4-3 and TRBJ2-7, with TRBD2 as a possible D gene (5 bases). CDR3 size: 17 residues. Germline V gives CDR1 LGHNA, CDR2 YSLEER. V lost 0 bases and J lost 0, with 15 bases in between. CDR3 DNA sequence: TGCGCCAGCAGCCAAGAGGTCCGGGCGGGCGGCTCCTACGAGCAGTACTTC. Protein product: CASSQEVRAGGSYEQYF.

The table lists this clonotype with a few counts. The gene calls are TRBV29-1 and TRBJ2-1; D remains ambiguous. Per the germline V gene, CDR1 is SQVTM and CDR2 is ANQGSEA. V gave up 3 bases and J gave up 9 bases, with 9 bases separating them. This CDR3 has 11 residues. CDR3 DNA: TGCAGCGTTGAGATTAGTGGTGAGCAGTTCTTC. Protein: CSVEISGEQFF.

The table lists this clonotype with many counts. V and J are TRBV10-3 and TRBJ2-1; 8 bases are a match to TRBD2. The germline gives CDR1 ENHRY, CDR2 SYGVKD. Trimming took 8 bases from V and 8 from J; bases not matched to a gene: 8. This CDR3 is 13 amino acids long. CDR3 in DNA: TGTGCCATCGGGCGAGCGGGAGAGGATGAGCAGTTCTTC. This translates into CAIGRAGEDEQFF.

This clonotype was detected a few times. The chain has TRBV11-2 and TRBJ2-2, with 9 bases lining up with TRBD2. The CDR3 contains 19 residues. Germline trimming cut 7 bases from V and 0 bases from J; bases unmatched to any gene: 15. The germline V gene encodes CDR1 SGHAT and CDR2 FQNNGV. This CDR3 reads CASTYLAAAGGANTGELFF. DNA of the CDR3: TGTGCCAGCACCTACTTAGCAGCAGCGGGAGGCGCGAACACCGGGGAGCTGTTTTTT.

The chain has TRBV27 and TRBJ2-7, with a possible D match to TRBD1 (6 bases). CDR3 length equals 15 residues. Trimming shortened V by 6 bases and J by 2 bases, and 17 bases separated the two germline ends. Germline CDR1 reads MNHEY; CDR2 reads SMNVEV (reference sequence). Written as DNA, the CDR3 is TGTGCCAGCAGGAAAATATTGGACAGTACCTACGAGCAGTACTTC. Translated, it gives CASRKILDSTYEQYF.

This clonotype has a handful of counts. The rearrangement joins TRBV10-3 to TRBJ2-1, with D hard to call. V was clipped by 4 bases and J by 2 bases, with 12 bases between them. Germline CDR1 and CDR2: ENHRY and SYGVKD. This CDR3 region has 15 residues. CDR3 protein: CAISGKSIAYNEQFF. CDR3 nucleotide sequence: TGTGCCATCAGTGGGAAATCGATAGCCTACAATGAGCAGTTCTTC.

The gene calls are TRBV29-1 and TRBJ1-2; the D gene is possibly TRBD1 (5 bases). The CDR3 runs to 13 residues. Germline values: CDR1 SQVTM, CDR2 ANQGSEA. Trimming shortened V by 7 bases and J by 0 bases, and 12 bases separated the two germline ends. CDR3 bases: TGCAGCGCCAATCGGGACGCTAACTATGGCTACACCTTC. This gives the protein CSANRDANYGYTF.

The chain's CDR3 is CASSIMGLQFF. The CDR3 DNA follows: TGTGCCAGTAGTATTATGGGACTGCAGTTCTTC. The chain carries TRBV19 and TRBJ2-1; D might be TRBD2 (6 bases). Germline CDR1 reads LNHDA; CDR2 reads SQIVND (reference sequence). Between the trimmed V and J ends, which lost 3 bases and 12 bases, there was a span of 9 bases. CDR3 length: 11 amino acids. Full variable domain (outside the CDR3, taken from reference TRBV19 and TRBJ2-1): DGGITQSPKYLFRKEGQNVTLSCEQNLNHDAMYWYRQDPGQGLRLIYYSQIVNDFQKGDIAEGYSVSREKKESFPLTVTSAQKNPTAFYLCASSIMGLQFFGPGTRLTVL.

The sample holds a few counts of this clonotype. The gene calls are TRBV20-1 and TRBJ2-1; D gene ambiguous. CDR1 and CDR2 from the germline V gene are DFQATT and SNEGSKA (reference sequence). The germline V and J ends were trimmed by 8 bases and 2 bases, with 13 bases remaining between them. The CDR3 has 13 residues. CDR3: CSFDFPTYNEQFF. The CDR3 DNA is TGCAGTTTTGACTTTCCAACCTACAATGAGCAGTTCTTC.

This clonotype has a handful of counts. J is TRBJ2-7 and V is TRBV5-1; 13 bases agree with TRBD2. CDR3 length equals 13 residues. Germline V gene sequence: CDR1 SGHRS, CDR2 YFSETQ. V gave up 5 bases and J gave up 4 bases; unmatched junction bases: 0. CDR3: CASRTSGGYEQYF. Here the CDR3 DNA reads TGCGCCAGCAGGACTAGCGGGGGGTACGAGCAGTACTTC.

This clonotype came up a few times. This chain connects TRBV20-1 to TRBJ2-3; TRBD2 aligns across 7 bases. Germline trimming cut 1 base from V and 5 bases from J; bases unmatched to any gene: 3. Germline V lookup: CDR1 DFQATT, CDR2 SNEGSKA (reference sequence). The CDR3 has 13 amino acids. Here the CDR3 reads CSARVIAGDTQYF. DNA of the CDR3: TGCAGTGCTAGAGTGATAGCGGGAGATACGCAGTATTTT.

This clonotype came up a few times. The CDR3 sequence is CSARRDLRVEQYF. Written as DNA, the CDR3 is TGCAGTGCTAGGAGGGACCTCCGGGTGGAGCAGTACTTC. This chain uses TRBV20-1 with TRBJ2-7; D possibly uses TRBD1 or TRBD2 (5 bases each). V was shortened by 3 bases and J by 7 bases, with 16 bases between the two germline ends. The CDR3 spans 13 residues. The germline gives CDR1 DFQATT, CDR2 SNEGSKA (reference sequence).

This clonotype was seen a few times. The rearrangement links TRBV27 to TRBJ1-6; D is ambiguous. Trimming removed 2 bases at V and 5 bases at J, with 10 bases between. Germline CDR1 is MNHEY and CDR2 is SMNVEV (reference sequence). CDR3 size: 15 residues. For the CDR3, the DNA is TGTGCCAGCAGTTTAGAGGGTAGACATAATTCACCCCTCCACTTT. This translates into CASSLEGRHNSPLHF.

This clonotype was seen a handful of times. The chain joins TRBV12-3 or TRBV12-4 to TRBJ1-6; 8 nucleotides align to TRBD1. CDR3 size: 15 residues. Germline trimming cut 1 base from V and 6 bases from J; bases unmatched to any gene: 2. The chain's CDR3 is CASSLGTGSNSPLHF. The CDR3 DNA is TGTGCCAGCAGTTTAGGGACAGGGAGTAATTCACCCCTCCACTTT.

This chain connects TRBV5-4 to TRBJ2-2; TRBD2 agrees at 8 bases. CDR3 size: 16 residues. V trimming: 4 bases; J trimming: 4 bases; junction bases outside the gene matches: 9. Germline CDR1 is SGHNT and CDR2 is YYREEE (reference sequence). The CDR3 DNA sequence: TGTGCCAGCAGCACGCGGGAGGCCCAGGGCACCGGGGAGCTGTTTTTT. Translation: CASSTREAQGTGELFF.

The chain has TRBV10-3 and TRBJ1-1; maybe TRBD1 (6 bases). Trimming removed 0 bases from V and 4 bases from J, with 18 bases in between. Looked up from germline, CDR1 is ENHRY and CDR2 is SYGVKD. This CDR3 region has 17 residues. The CDR3 coding sequence is TGTGCCATCAGTGAGTCGGGCGGGGGCATGTCGTCCACTGAAGCTTTCTTT. Amino acid sequence: CAISESGGGMSSTEAFF.

As DNA, the CDR3 is TGTGCCAGCAACTTTGGTAGCGGGTACGAGCAGTACTTC. Protein sequence: CASNFGSGYEQYF. V and J are TRBV12-3 or TRBV12-4 and TRBJ2-7; TRBD2 matches at 7 bases. The ends lost 7 bases at V and 4 bases at J; junction bases unmatched: 7. The CDR3 contains 13 residues.

This clonotype was seen many times. The CDR3, as DNA: TGCAGCGTTGAAAGGCAGTCTCAAGAGACCCAGTACTTC. Protein: CSVERQSQETQYF. V gene TRBV29-1 combines with J gene TRBJ2-5; D gene ambiguous. The CDR3 sequence is 13 residues long. Germline V gene data show CDR1 as SQVTM and CDR2 as ANQGSEA. The V end was cut by 2 bases, the J end by 2 bases, with 9 bases between. The full variable domain, with the rest looked up from reference TRBV29-1 and TRBJ2-5, is SAVISQKPSRDICQRGTSLTIQCQVDSQVTMMFWYRQQPGQSLTLIATANQGSEATYESGFVIDKFPISRPNLTFSTLTVSNMSPEDSSIYLCSVERQSQETQYFGPGTRLLVL.

The rearrangement joins TRBV11-2 to TRBJ2-1; D is possibly TRBD2 (6 bases). Trimming removed 1 base from V and 1 base from J, with 20 bases in between. The CDR3 consists of 19 residues. Germline V CDR1 and CDR2: SGHAT, FQNNGV. The DNA for the CDR3 is TGTGCCAGCAGCTTAGTCCCTTTACTCGAAGGAGGGTCCTACAATGAGCAGTTCTTC. Protein product: CASSLVPLLEGGSYNEQFF.

This clonotype was counted only a few times. The chain joins TRBV4-3 to TRBJ2-5, with 7 bases lining up with TRBD1. Unmatched junction bases numbered 6, after V lost 7 bases and J lost 4 bases. The CDR3 is 13 amino acids. Germline lookup yields CDR1 LGHNA and CDR2 YSLEER. The chain's CDR3 is CASTQNRGETQYF. The DNA of the CDR3 is TGCGCCAGCACTCAAAACAGGGGAGAGACCCAGTACTTC.

V and J are TRBV6-5 and TRBJ2-7, with a tentative D call TRBD2 (6 bases). Trimming left V 2 bases short and J 6 bases short, with 17 bases between. CDR3 length: 15 residues. Germline loops: CDR1 MNHEY, CDR2 SVGAGI. CDR3 region: CASSYDFPGAGEQYF. DNA for the CDR3: TGTGCCAGCAGTTACGACTTTCCGGGAGCTGGCGAGCAGTACTTC.

The V call is TRBV27, the J call TRBJ2-3, with 7 positions matching TRBD2. This CDR3 spans 16 amino acids. The germline gives CDR1 MNHEY, CDR2 SMNVEV (reference sequence). Unmatched junction bases numbered 7, after V lost 3 bases and J lost 1 base. The CDR3 spells CASSFVGGLRTDTQYF. The DNA of the CDR3 is TGTGCCAGCAGTTTTGTTGGGGGACTACGCACAGATACGCAGTATTTT.

The CDR3 DNA is TGCGCCAGCAGAAGGGACTCAGCCACCGGGGAGCTGTTTTTT. Its protein is CASRRDSATGELFF. The chain carries TRBV5-1 and TRBJ2-2, with TRBD2 as a possible D gene (6 bases). Looked up from germline, CDR1 is SGHRS and CDR2 is YFSETQ. Trimming removed 5 bases at V and 4 bases at J, with 12 bases between. The CDR3 is 14 amino acids.

The V and J genes are TRBV12-3 or TRBV12-4 and TRBJ2-1; TRBD2 aligns across 16 bases. This CDR3 contains 17 residues. V lost 6 bases, J lost 5 bases, and 7 bases stayed unmatched. The CDR3 DNA is TGTGCCAGCAGCCTAGGGACTAGCGGGAGGGCCGACAATGAGCAGTTCTTC. Its protein is CASSLGTSGRADNEQFF.

A few counts support this clonotype. V is TRBV12-3 or TRBV12-4 and J is TRBJ2-1, with D perhaps TRBD2 (6 bases). Trimming cost V 3 bases and J 8 bases, with 14 bases left between them. The CDR3 length is 14 residues. The CDR3 protein is CASSFLIGGDEQFF. The CDR3 bases are TGTGCCAGCAGTTTCCTTATCGGGGGAGATGAGCAGTTCTTC.